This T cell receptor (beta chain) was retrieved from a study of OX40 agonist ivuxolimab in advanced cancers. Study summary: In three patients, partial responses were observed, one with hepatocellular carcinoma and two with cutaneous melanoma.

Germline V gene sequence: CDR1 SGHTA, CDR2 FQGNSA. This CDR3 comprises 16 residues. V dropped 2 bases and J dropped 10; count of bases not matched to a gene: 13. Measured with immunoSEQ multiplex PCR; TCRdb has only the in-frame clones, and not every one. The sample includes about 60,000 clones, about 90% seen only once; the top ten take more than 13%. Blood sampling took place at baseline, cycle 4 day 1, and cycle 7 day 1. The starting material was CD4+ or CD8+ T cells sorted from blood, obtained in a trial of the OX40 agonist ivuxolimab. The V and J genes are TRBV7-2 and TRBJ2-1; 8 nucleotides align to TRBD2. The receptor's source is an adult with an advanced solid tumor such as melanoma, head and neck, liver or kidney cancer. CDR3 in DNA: TGTGCCAGCAGCTTACGGGGGGGACCTAGCGGGCGCGAGCAGTTCTTC. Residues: CASSLRGGPSGREQFF.